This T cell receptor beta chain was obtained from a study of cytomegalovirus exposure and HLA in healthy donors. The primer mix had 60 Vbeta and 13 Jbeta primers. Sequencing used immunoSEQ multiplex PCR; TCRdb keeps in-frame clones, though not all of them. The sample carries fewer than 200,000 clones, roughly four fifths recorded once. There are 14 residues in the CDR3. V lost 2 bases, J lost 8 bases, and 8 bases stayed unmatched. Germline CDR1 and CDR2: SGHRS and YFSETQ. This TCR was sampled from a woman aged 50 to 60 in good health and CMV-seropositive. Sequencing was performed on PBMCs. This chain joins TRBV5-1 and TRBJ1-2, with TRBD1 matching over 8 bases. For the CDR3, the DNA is TGCGCCAGCAGCTTCGAATCCAGGGGGCGCGGCTACACCTTC. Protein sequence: CASSFESRGRGYTF.